These T cell receptor beta chains were read from a single sample in a study of cytomegalovirus exposure and HLA in healthy donors. Assay: immunoSEQ multiplex PCR; the TCRdb copy retains only in-frame clones and omits some. Seen here are about 190,000 clones, around 83% observed once, and the top ten hold around 1.7%. The specimen sequenced was PBMCs. These receptors all stem from a woman aged 18-29 years in good health and CMV-seronegative. The conserved cysteine and the conserved F or W are not part of the CDR3 here. The D gene is left open where the match is weak. Only part of the rows carry a size: once, few, many, or a class if the clone is expanded.

CDR3 protein	D gene	V gene	J gene	clone size
ASRTGGPDNYGYT	.	TRBV27	TRBJ1-2	once
ASSQDLGRSSGNTIY	.	TRBV4-3	TRBJ1-3	few
ASSLGKGNYGYT	.	TRBV7-2	TRBJ1-2	.
ASSDPRSGVIAKNIQY	.	TRBV6-1	TRBJ2-4	.
ASTKVPGGQY	.	TRBV6-5	TRBJ2-3	once
ASSPRRTSGRPYNEQF	TRBD2	TRBV18	TRBJ2-1	once
ASSVRQGLYEQY	TRBD1	TRBV28	TRBJ2-7	.
ASIPEGTGAYEQY	TRBD1	TRBV28	TRBJ2-7	.
ASSLAGQGVFEQY	TRBD1	TRBV5-6	TRBJ2-7	.
ARSLEKQVVLHTEAF	.	TRBV5-3	TRBJ1-1	.
ASSLSGLAASTDTQY	TRBD2	TRBV7-9	TRBJ2-3	.
ASSTRTSTDTQY	.	TRBV6-5	TRBJ2-3	.
ASSFTLAGIHEQF	TRBD2	TRBV11-3	TRBJ2-1	.
ASFLAQGTDTQY	.	TRBV5-6	TRBJ2-3	.
ASSLYSSREQY	.	TRBV27	TRBJ2-7	once
ASSLAGGGSVHGYT	.	TRBV11-2	TRBJ1-2	.
ASSLAQGSDTQY	.	TRBV7-2	TRBJ2-3	.
ASYGLAGGRSINEQF	TRBD2	TRBV5-1	TRBJ2-1	.
ASSSTGAYGYT	TRBD1	TRBV11-2	TRBJ1-2	.
ASSKTGVPATGELF	TRBD1	TRBV4-3	TRBJ2-2	few
ASRRDRGRETQY	TRBD1	TRBV6-5	TRBJ2-5	.
AWSNLRSYT	.	TRBV30	TRBJ1-2	.
SADLGAVYNEQF	.	TRBV29-1	TRBJ2-1	.
ASSGQGTAGEAF	.	TRBV10-1	TRBJ1-1	.
ASSPPPGRDTQY	.	TRBV18	TRBJ2-3	.
APWGLAGEVNTGELF	TRBD2	TRBV28	TRBJ2-2	.
SSRPEIGLAGGQETQY	TRBD2	TRBV7-9	TRBJ2-5	once
ASSSPYGTLNTEAF	.	TRBV6-5	TRBJ1-1	few
ASRETYEQY	.	TRBV19	TRBJ2-7	.